One and the same sample provided the 26 T cell receptor beta chains below, sequenced in a study of prognosis after radiotherapy for stage I lung cancer. Genomic DNA was subjected to two-round multiplex PCR for amplification of TCR beta CDR3. The use of primers specific to each TRBV and TRBJ gene characterized first-round PCR. Each CDR3 protein is one row after TCRdb ran MiXCR on the multiplex PCR reads. This sample carries around 51,000 distinct CDR3 sequences, less than 35% of them seen once, and the ten largest clones take roughly 10%. The sequenced sample was PBMCs, obtained before or after stereotactic body radiation therapy (not recorded which). Every receptor here comes from a donor at least 50 years old with non-small cell lung cancer.

Worth noting for this clonotype: At one end, the junction sequence differs from germline, possibly due to a read error. This rearrangement joins TRBV5-1 to TRBJ2-2, with unresolved D. Germline V lookup: CDR1 SGHRS, CDR2 YFSETQ. The CDR3 is 16 residues long. CDR3 amino acids: CASSSWWSANTGELFF. The CDR3 DNA reads TGCGCTAGCAGCAGCTGGTGGTCAGCGAACACCGGGGAGCTGTTTTTT.

This clonotype was counted at least ten times. The rearrangement links TRBV5-5 to TRBJ1-2; D is ambiguous. The CDR3 contains 12 residues. The V gene lost 0 bases and the J gene lost 9 bases, with 9 bases spanning the gap. Germline V gene sequence: CDR1 SGHKS, CDR2 YYEKEE (reference sequence). The CDR3 bases are TGTGCCAGCAGCTTGGATCGGCATCGCTACACCTTC. Its protein is CASSLDRHRYTF.

This clonotype was observed at least ten times. The chain is built from TRBV12-3 or TRBV12-4 and TRBJ2-1; D possibly uses TRBD1 or TRBD2 (7 bases each). The V end was cut by 8 bases, the J end by 5 bases, with 19 bases between. This CDR3 region has 15 residues. The CDR3 DNA sequence: TGTGCCAGCGCCTTCGGGGGGACAGCAAACAATGAGCAGTTCTTC. Protein sequence: CASAFGGTANNEQFF.

This rearrangement joins TRBV7-9 to TRBJ2-7; possible D gene TRBD2, 6 bases. Germline V gene lookup returns CDR1 SEHNR and CDR2 FQNEAQ (reference sequence). The CDR3 consists of 15 residues. V lost 0 bases and J 5 bases, leaving 14 bases between the germline ends. The chain's CDR3 is CASSLAGGSVDEQYF. The CDR3 DNA follows: TGTGCCAGCAGCTTAGCTGGGGGGTCTGTAGACGAGCAGTACTTC.

The CDR3 region has the DNA TGTGCCAGCAGTTACCAACCGGGGGGTTCCCCTTACGAGCAGTACTTC. Amino acids: CASSYQPGGSPYEQYF. The V gene is TRBV6-5, the J gene TRBJ2-7; 7 bases are shared with TRBD2. Germline V gene data show CDR1 as MNHEY and CDR2 as SVGAGI. V lost 2 bases, J lost 4 bases, and 11 bases stayed unmatched. The CDR3 loop spans 16 amino acids.

The sample holds many counts of this clonotype. The chain is built from TRBV5-1 and TRBJ2-5; 9 bases align to TRBD1. V lost 4 bases to trimming and J lost 2 bases; unmatched junction nucleotides: 6. This CDR3 region has 15 residues. Germline V gives CDR1 SGHRS, CDR2 YFSETQ. CDR3 coding DNA: TGCGCCAGCAGCCGAACCGGGACAGGGCAAGAGACCCAGTACTTC. Translating gives CASSRTGTGQETQYF.

The genes are TRBV4-1 and TRBJ2-5; TRBD1 or TRBD2 may be the D gene (7 bases each). Trimming took off 3 bases at V and 3 bases at J, with 11 bases between the two ends. The CDR3 is 14 residues long. The germline gives CDR1 MGHRA, CDR2 YSYEKL. CDR3 DNA: TGCGCCAGCAGCCACCCAGGGGGGGAAGAGACCCAGTACTTC. Translated, it gives CASSHPGGEETQYF.

Details on this clonotype: A read error may explain this, as a much larger clone is one base away. The V call is TRBV6-4, the J call TRBJ2-5; 7 positions match TRBD1. In germline, CDR1 is MRHNA, CDR2 SNTAGT. The CDR3 runs to 14 residues. V shed 7 bases, J shed 5 bases, and the junction held 10 bases outside the gene matches. The CDR3 loop is CASIGQVRGETQYF. The CDR3 DNA reads as TGTGCCAGCATAGGACAGGTTCGTGGGGAGACCCAGTACTTC.

This clonotype has a count of ten or more. The chain joins TRBV5-1 to TRBJ2-1, with D possibly being TRBD1 (6 bases). The germline V gene encodes CDR1 SGHRS and CDR2 YFSETQ. CDR3 length: 13 amino acids. Trimming took 4 bases from V and 15 from J, leaving 20 bases between them. The CDR3 DNA is TGCGCCAGCAGCCTGAACATACAGGGATCGCGGTTCTTC. As protein: CASSLNIQGSRFF. The full variable domain, with the rest looked up from reference TRBV5-1 and TRBJ2-1, is KAGVTQTPRYLIKTRGQQVTLSCSPISGHRSVSWYQQTPGQGLQFLFEYFSETQRNKGNFPGRFSGRQFSNSRSEMNVSTLELGDSALYLCASSLNIQGSRFFGPGTRLTVL.

This clonotype occurred many times. This rearrangement joins TRBV19 to TRBJ2-1, with 8 bases fitting TRBD2. The CDR3 totals 15 residues. CDR1 and CDR2 (germline): LNHDA, SQIVND (reference sequence). Germline trimming cut 4 bases from V and 8 bases from J; bases unmatched to any gene: 10. CDR3 region: CASSTRDGRGDEQFF. The CDR3 coding sequence is TGTGCCAGTAGTACTAGGGACGGGAGGGGGGATGAGCAGTTCTTC.

This chain connects TRBV6-1 to TRBJ1-5; the D is unclear. The germline V gene has CDR1 MNHNS and CDR2 SASEGT. The CDR3 sequence is 15 residues long. Trimming stripped 2 bases from V and 0 bases from J, with 8 bases between. The CDR3 region has the DNA TGTGCCAGCAGTGAAATAAGTAATAGCAATCAGCCCCAGCATTTT. Translated: CASSEISNSNQPQHF.

This clonotype was seen many times. V is TRBV5-1 and J is TRBJ2-2, with D hard to call. V lost 7 bases and J 2 bases, leaving 9 bases between the germline ends. Germline loops: CDR1 SGHRS, CDR2 YFSETQ. The CDR3 extends over 13 amino acids. The CDR3: CASQQLNTGELFF. CDR3 DNA: TGCGCCAGCCAACAGTTAAACACCGGGGAGCTGTTTTTT.

V usage is TRBV11-3 and J usage is TRBJ1-2; D possibly corresponds to TRBD1 (6 bases). The CDR3 has 14 amino acids. Germline CDR1 is SGHNT and CDR2 is YENEEA. Trimming left V 5 bases short and J 4 bases short, with 14 bases between. The CDR3 is CASSQGQWGYGYTF. The CDR3 DNA is TGTGCCAGCAGCCAGGGGCAGTGGGGCTATGGCTACACCTTC. Full variable domain (missing parts from reference TRBV11-3 and TRBJ1-2): EAGVVQSPRYKIIEKKQPVAFWCNPISGHNTLYWYLQNLGQGPELLIRYENEEAVDDSQLPKDRFSAERLKGVDSTLKIQPAELGDSAVYLCASSQGQWGYGYTFGSGTRLTVV.

For this clonotype: A junction end diverges from the germline sequence, so it may reflect a read error. The rearrangement links TRBV6-1 to TRBJ2-7; 10 nucleotides agree with TRBD1. Germline CDR1 is MNHNS and CDR2 is SASEGT. The CDR3 runs 15 residues. CDR3 loop: CASMETGGMSYEQYF. The CDR3 DNA follows: TGTGCCAGCATGGAGACAGGGGGCATGTCCTACGAGCAGTACTTT.

This clonotype was detected ten times or more. V and J are TRBV5-1 and TRBJ1-1, with a weak D call TRBD1 (5 bases). The CDR3 consists of 15 residues. Between the trimmed V and J ends, which lost 3 bases and 3 bases, there was a span of 15 bases. In germline, CDR1 is SGHRS, CDR2 YFSETQ. The CDR3 DNA reads as TGCGCCAGCAGCTCCGCCCAGGGTGGGTACACTGAAGCTTTCTTT. This codes for CASSSAQGGYTEAFF.

For this clonotype: A junction boundary mismatches the germline segment, possibly from a read error. J is TRBJ2-1 and V is TRBV7-9; 11 positions agree with TRBD2. The CDR3 has 13 amino acids. CDR1 is SEHNR and CDR2 is FQNEAQ in the germline V gene (reference sequence). DNA for the CDR3: TGTGCCAGCTCGGGACTAGCGGCGTTCATCCCGCTCTTC. It is translated as CASSGLAAFIPLF.

This clonotype was seen at least ten times. The rearrangement uses TRBV20-1 and TRBJ2-3; the D gene is possibly TRBD1 (6 bases). Trimming pared 0 bases from V and 6 bases from J, leaving 7 bases between. The CDR3 has 12 residues. Germline V gives CDR1 DFQATT, CDR2 SNEGSKA (reference sequence). The CDR3 here is CSARDRGDTQYF. The CDR3 DNA reads as TGCAGTGCTAGAGATAGGGGGGATACGCAGTATTTT.

This clonotype was seen ten or more times. The chain uses TRBV28 and TRBJ1-2, with D possibly TRBD1 on 6 matching bases. The CDR3 spans 13 residues. Trimming took 6 bases from V and 4 from J, leaving 12 bases between them. The germline V gene encodes CDR1 MDHEN and CDR2 SYDVKM. Here the CDR3 reads CASRTGFPYGYTF. CDR3 sequence (DNA): TGTGCCAGCAGAACAGGGTTTCCCTATGGCTACACCTTC.

The sample holds a few counts of this clonotype. This sequence may be a read error, since a much larger clone differs from it by one base. The chain links TRBV7-9 to TRBJ2-1; 14 bases line up with TRBD2. With 5 bases clipped from V and 4 bases from J, the junction kept 10 bases outside the gene matches. From germline, CDR1 is SEHNR and CDR2 FQNEAQ (reference sequence). This CDR3 contains 18 residues. The CDR3 region is CASSQQGLAGGGYNEQFF. CDR3 coding DNA: TGTGCCAGCAGCCAACAAGGACTAGCGGGAGGAGGGTACAATGAGCAGTTCTTC.

Ten or more counts support this clonotype. The V call is TRBV5-6, the J call TRBJ2-5; the match to TRBD2 covers 9 bases. This CDR3 region has 18 residues. Germline V gives CDR1 SGHDT, CDR2 YYEEEE. V shed 4 bases, J shed 4 bases, and the junction held 17 bases outside the gene matches. The CDR3 protein is CASSGLGASGTSGETQYF. The CDR3 coding sequence is TGTGCCAGCAGCGGACTGGGCGCTAGCGGGACGTCGGGAGAGACCCAGTACTTC.

This clonotype has a count of ten or more. This chain joins TRBV28 and TRBJ1-2; D might be TRBD1 (5 bases). This CDR3 region has 13 residues. V gave up 4 bases and J gave up 6 bases, with 12 bases separating them. Germline V gene sequence: CDR1 MDHEN, CDR2 SYDVKM. In nucleotides, the CDR3 is TGTGCCAGCAGTTCCGGGACGGGGGATGGCTACACCTTC. Translation: CASSSGTGDGYTF.

Worth noting for this clonotype: This likely came from a read error, as a far larger clone is one base away. This chain joins TRBV6-9 and TRBJ1-5; D not certain. CDR1 is MNHGY, CDR2 SVAAGI, per germline. This CDR3 is 13 amino acids long. Trimming pared 3 bases from V and 7 bases from J, leaving 10 bases between. The CDR3 coding sequence is TGTGCCAGCAGTTACCTCGTGTACCAGCCCCAGCATTTT. Translation gives CASSYLVYQPQHF.

At least ten counts were recorded for this clonotype. J is TRBJ2-1 and V is TRBV20-1, with D possibly being TRBD2 (6 bases). The V end was cut by 6 bases, the J end by 6 bases, with 18 bases between. This CDR3 is 14 amino acids long. Germline V lookup: CDR1 DFQATT, CDR2 SNEGSKA (reference sequence). Written as DNA, the CDR3 is TGCAGTGCCCCGAGAGGAGGGATCGGCAATGAGCAGTTCTTC. Its translation is CSAPRGGIGNEQFF.

This clonotype was detected many times. This chain joins TRBV9 and TRBJ2-2; D could derive from TRBD1 or TRBD2 (6 bases each). The CDR3 consists of 14 residues. V was pared by 1 base and J by 7 bases, with 11 bases between. The germline CDR1 and CDR2 sequences are SGDLS and YYNGEE. For the CDR3, the DNA is TGTGCCAGCAGCGTAAGGGGGGAGAGCGGGGAGCTGTTTTTT. Its translation: CASSVRGESGELFF.

This clonotype was seen a single time. The J gene is TRBJ2-7, the V gene TRBV28, with 10 bases that match TRBD1. This CDR3 is 13 amino acids long. Germline V lookup: CDR1 MDHEN, CDR2 SYDVKM. V trimming: 7 bases; J trimming: 4 bases; junction bases outside the gene matches: 4. The CDR3 nucleotides read TGTGCCAGCAATGACAGGGGGCGTTACGAGCAGTACTTC. The encoded protein is CASNDRGRYEQYF. Drawing the rest from reference TRBV28 and TRBJ2-7, the complete variable domain is DVKVTQSSRYLVKRTGEKVFLECVQDMDHENMFWYRQDPGLGLRLIYFSYDVKMKEKGDIPEGYSVSREKKERFSLILESASTNQTSMYLCASNDRGRYEQYFGPGTRLTVT.

This clonotype was counted ten times or more. The rearrangement links TRBV7-2 to TRBJ2-7; 11 positions match TRBD1. CDR3 length: 16 amino acids. V trimming: 1 base; J trimming: 1 base; junction bases outside the gene matches: 3. Germline V gives CDR1 SGHTA, CDR2 FQGNSA. Here the CDR3 reads CASSLVGQGASYEQYF. In DNA form, the CDR3 reads TGTGCCAGCAGCTTAGTAGGACAGGGGGCTTCCTACGAGCAGTACTTC.